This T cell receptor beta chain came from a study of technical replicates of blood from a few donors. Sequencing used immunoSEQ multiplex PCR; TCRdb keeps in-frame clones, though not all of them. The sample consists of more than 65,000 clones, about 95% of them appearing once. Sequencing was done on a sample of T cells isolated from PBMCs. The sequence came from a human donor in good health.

CDR3: CASSLAFGGTGELFF. DNA of the CDR3: TGTGCCAGCAGCTTAGCCTTCGGCGGGACCGGGGAGCTGTTTTTT. V and J are TRBV7-8 and TRBJ2-2; D possibly corresponds to TRBD2 (5 bases). CDR1 and CDR2 (germline): SGHVS, FQNEAQ. V lost 0 bases and J lost 5, with 10 bases in between. This CDR3 is built from 15 residues.